This record looks at one TCR beta chain sequence and its context. Antigen specificity is unknown. This record belongs to a study of T cell clusters in autoimmune cytopenias. The V gene's germline CDR1 is MNHNS and CDR2 SASEGT. The CDR3 has 13 residues. TRB was amplified from around 0.25 ug of peripheral blood genomic DNA per sample. Study-wide findings and caveats: The T cell clusters came from computational analysis alone and lack functional validation. TRB repertoire shifts in secondary cytopenia and chronic lymphocytic leukemia mostly reflected lymphoma, not autoimmunity.

TRB was amplified by touch-down multiplex PCR, primer pools A and B combined. TCRdb re-called the multiplex PCR reads; every CDR3 protein appears as one record, without DNA. This repertoire comprises roughly 6,100 distinct CDR3 sequences; its ten largest clones make up roughly two fifths. The data also belong to a second study, concerning T cell repertoires in aging, cancer and after chemotherapy.

Sequencing used peripheral blood. The TCR was taken from a human donor in good health. V is TRBV6-1 and J is TRBJ2-7; the D call from TCRdb, TRBD1, cannot be confirmed without DNA. The CDR3: CASLGQRTYEQYF.